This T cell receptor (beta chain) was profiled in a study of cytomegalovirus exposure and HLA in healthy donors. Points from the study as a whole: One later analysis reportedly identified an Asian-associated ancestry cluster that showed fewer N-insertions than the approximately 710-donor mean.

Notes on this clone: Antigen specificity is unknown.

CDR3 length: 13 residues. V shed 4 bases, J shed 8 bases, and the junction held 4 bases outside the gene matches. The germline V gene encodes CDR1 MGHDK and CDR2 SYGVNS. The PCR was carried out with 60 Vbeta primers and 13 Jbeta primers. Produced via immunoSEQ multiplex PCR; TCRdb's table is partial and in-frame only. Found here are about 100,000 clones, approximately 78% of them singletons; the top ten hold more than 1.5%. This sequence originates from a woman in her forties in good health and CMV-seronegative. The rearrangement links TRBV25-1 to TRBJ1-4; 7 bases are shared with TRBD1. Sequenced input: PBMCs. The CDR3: CASSVTGVEKLFF. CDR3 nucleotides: TGTGCCAGCAGTGTTACAGGGGTAGAAAAACTGTTTTTT. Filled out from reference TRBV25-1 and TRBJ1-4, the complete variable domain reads EADIYQTPRYLVIGTGKKITLECSQTMGHDKMYWYQQDPGMELHLIHYSYGVNSTEKGDLSSESTVSRIRTEHFPLTLESARPSHTSQYLCASSVTGVEKLFFGSGTQLSVL.